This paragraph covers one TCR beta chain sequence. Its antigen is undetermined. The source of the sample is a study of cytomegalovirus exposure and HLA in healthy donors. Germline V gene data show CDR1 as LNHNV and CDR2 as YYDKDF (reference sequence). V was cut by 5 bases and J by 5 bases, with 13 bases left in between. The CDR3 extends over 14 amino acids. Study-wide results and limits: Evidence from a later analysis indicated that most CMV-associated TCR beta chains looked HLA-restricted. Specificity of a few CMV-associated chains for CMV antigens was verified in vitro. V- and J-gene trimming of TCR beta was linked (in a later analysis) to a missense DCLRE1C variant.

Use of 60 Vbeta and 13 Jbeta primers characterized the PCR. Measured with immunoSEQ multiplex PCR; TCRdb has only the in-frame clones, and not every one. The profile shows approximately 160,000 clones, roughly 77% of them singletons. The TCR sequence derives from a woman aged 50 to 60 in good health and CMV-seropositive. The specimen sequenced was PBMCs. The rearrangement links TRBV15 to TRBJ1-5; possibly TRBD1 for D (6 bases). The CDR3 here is CATSLARGDQPQHF. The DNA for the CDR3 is TGTGCCACCAGCCTGGCCAGGGGCGATCAGCCCCAGCATTTT.